The 26 T cell receptor delta chains below were found in one sample sequenced in a study of Vδ1+ human thymocytes. Study findings and constraints: In the thymus, TRG and TRD repertoires looked highly polyclonal with Gaussian CDR3 lengths.

No antigen is known for these receptors. Sequences come from RNA converted to cDNA by reverse transcription. The CDR3 regions were amplified by multiplex PCR from V-gene primers to a constant-region primer. TCRdb re-called the multiplex PCR reads via CATT. The table lists around 20,000 delta-chain clones, over 7% of them singletons. The sample consisted of Vdelta1+ gamma-delta thymocytes from the thymus. Subset of the sample: FACS-sorted CD3+ TCRalphabeta- TCRVdelta1+ TCRVdelta2- thymocytes. These receptors all stem from a child younger than two who had congenital heart surgery.

This clone was counted between two and nine times. This chain uses TRDV1 with TRDJ1; TRDD3 agrees at 13 bases. Germline V gives CDR1 TSWWSYY, CDR2 QGS. Germline trimming cut 2 bases from V and 9 bases from J; bases unmatched to any gene: 21. This CDR3 is 20 amino acids long. The CDR3 is CALGELGAFQNWGIRYELIF. CDR3 sequence (DNA): TGTGCTCTTGGGGAATTAGGGGCCTTCCAGAACTGGGGGATACGGTACGAACTCATCTTT.

This clone has more than one count but fewer than ten. This chain uses TRDV1 with TRDJ1; perhaps TRDD3 as D (5 bases). Between the trimmed V and J ends, which lost 3 bases and 4 bases, there was a span of 15 bases. The V gene's germline CDR1 is TSWWSYY and CDR2 QGS. This CDR3 comprises 15 residues. The CDR3 here is CALGDPGWGGDKLIF. The CDR3 nucleotides read TGTGCTCTTGGGGATCCGGGTTGGGGTGGCGATAAACTCATCTTT.

The genes are TRDV2 and TRDJ1, with D maybe TRDD3 (5 bases). This CDR3 contains 20 residues. Germline CDR1 GEAIGNYY, CDR2 EKD. Trimming removed 1 base from V and 2 bases from J, with 28 bases in between. CDR3 residues: CACDTCGVTSTHGRTDKLIF. CDR3 sequence (DNA): TGTGCCTGTGACACGTGTGGGGTCACCTCCACTCACGGGAGGACCGATAAACTCATCTTT.

This clone was seen a handful of times. The chain combines TRDV1 with TRDJ1; D gene ambiguous. CDR1 and CDR2 (germline): TSWWSYY, QGS. The germline V and J ends were trimmed by 0 bases and 0 bases, with 14 bases remaining between them. The CDR3 has 17 residues. This CDR3 is CALGELAQGENTDKLIF. In DNA, the CDR3 is TGTGCTCTTGGGGAACTAGCCCAGGGAGAAAACACCGATAAACTCATCTTT.

This clone was observed a handful of times. V is TRDV1 and J is TRDJ1; 10 bases are shared with TRDD3. Germline assignment: CDR1 TSWWSYY and CDR2 QGS. After removal of 4 bases from V and 0 bases from J, the junction contained 26 bases not matched to a gene. This CDR3 has 23 residues. This CDR3 is CALGGLLPTANWGIPQYTDKLIF. The CDR3 nucleotides are TGTGCTCTTGGGGGCCTACTTCCTACTGCTAACTGGGGGATTCCCCAGTACACCGATAAACTCATCTTT.

This clone occurred a few times. The sample has other DNA sequences that encode this CDR3 too. The genes are TRDV1 and TRDJ1; TRDD3 matches 8 bases. The germline gives CDR1 TSWWSYY, CDR2 QGS. The CDR3 has 16 residues. J gave up 1 base and V 5 bases, and 9 bases lay outside the gene matches. Here the CDR3 reads CALGLCTGGSTDKLIF. CDR3 nucleotide sequence: TGTGCTCTTGGGTTATGTACTGGGGGTAGCACCGATAAACTCATCTTT.

This clone was seen a handful of times. The rearrangement joins TRDV1 to TRDJ1, with 13 bases lining up with TRDD3. This CDR3 is built from 18 residues. After removal of 0 bases from V and 4 bases from J, the junction contained 8 bases not matched to a gene. CDR1 is TSWWSYY and CDR2 is QGS in the germline V gene. The CDR3 sequence: CALGELLGDTRLVDKLIF. CDR3 bases: TGTGCTCTTGGGGAACTACTGGGGGATACGAGGTTGGTCGATAAACTCATCTTT.

This clone has more than one count but fewer than ten. The rearrangement joins TRDV1 to TRDJ1; 13 bases match TRDD3. Germline V gene sequence: CDR1 TSWWSYY, CDR2 QGS. With 4 bases clipped from V and 3 bases from J, the junction kept 26 bases outside the gene matches. The CDR3 sequence is 23 residues long. DNA of the CDR3: TGTGCTCTTGGGGTCATACCGGCCTTCCTACATTCTACTGGGGGATACGCGTCCGATAAACTCATCTTT. Translating it yields CALGVIPAFLHSTGGYASDKLIF.

The V and J genes are TRDV1 and TRDJ1; no definite D call. The CDR3 extends over 15 amino acids. V gave up 3 bases and J gave up 0 bases, with 11 bases separating them. Per germline, CDR1 TSWWSYY and CDR2 QGS. The CDR3 coding sequence is TGTGCTCTTGGGGACCCACGCTCCTACACCGATAAACTCATCTTT. Its translation is CALGDPRSYTDKLIF.

This clone was picked up a small number of times. The V call is TRDV1, the J call TRDJ1; 10 bases agree with TRDD3. CDR1 TSWWSYY and CDR2 QGS come from the germline V gene. J was trimmed by 10 bases and V by 2 bases; bases with no gene match: 16. There are 17 residues in the CDR3. The CDR3 here is CALGELAWVTGGSGLIF. The CDR3 DNA follows: TGTGCTCTTGGGGAATTAGCCTGGGTTACTGGGGGATCTGGACTCATCTTT.

The chain couples TRDV1 to TRDJ1; 9 nucleotides line up with TRDD2. The CDR3 covers 19 residues. In germline, CDR1 is TSWWSYY, CDR2 QGS. Unmatched junction bases numbered 13, after V lost 0 bases and J lost 2 bases. CDR3 sequence reads: CALGELKTFLPRGTDKLIF. DNA for the CDR3: TGTGCTCTTGGGGAACTAAAAACCTTCCTACCCCGTGGAACCGATAAACTCATCTTT.

This clone was counted only a few times. The J gene is TRDJ1, the V gene TRDV1, with a tentative D call TRDD3 (5 bases). The V end was cut by 5 bases, the J end by 8 bases, with 15 bases between. CDR3 length equals 13 residues. Germline lookup yields CDR1 TSWWSYY and CDR2 QGS. The CDR3: CALGRGLSQKLIF. The CDR3 nucleotides are TGTGCTCTTGGGAGGGGACTTTCACAGAAACTCATCTTT.

The genes are TRDV1 and TRDJ1, with 12 bases identical to TRDD3. V lost 0 bases, J lost 2 bases, and 25 bases stayed unmatched. Germline lookup yields CDR1 TSWWSYY and CDR2 QGS. This CDR3 region has 24 residues. This CDR3 is CALGELNRILRVLGDTKLTDKLIF. The CDR3 DNA reads as TGTGCTCTTGGGGAACTTAATCGGATCCTACGGGTACTGGGGGATACTAAGTTAACCGATAAACTCATCTTT.

This clone has a handful of counts. The chain uses TRDV1 and TRDJ1; TRDD3 aligns across 9 bases. From germline, CDR1 is TSWWSYY and CDR2 QGS. The CDR3 totals 20 residues. Germline trimming cut 4 bases from V and 2 bases from J; bases unmatched to any gene: 20. The CDR3 sequence is CALGGSTDGWGIVVTDKLIF. The CDR3 nucleotides are TGTGCTCTTGGGGGTTCAACTGACGGCTGGGGGATCGTCGTGACCGATAAACTCATCTTT.

The gene calls are TRDV1 and TRDJ1, with D possibly being TRDD2 (5 bases). Germline V CDR1 and CDR2: TSWWSYY, QGS. The V and J ends lost 2 bases and 3 bases respectively, with 25 bases between them. This CDR3 spans 19 amino acids. This CDR3 reads CALGEEGLLFPWRADKLIF. The CDR3 nucleotides are TGTGCTCTTGGGGAAGAGGGCCTTCTTTTCCCCTGGAGAGCCGATAAACTCATCTTT.

This clone was counted once. This rearrangement joins TRDV2 to TRDJ1; TRDD3 matches at 8 bases. Since TCRdb gives no J gene, matching the DNA to germline was used here to assign it. Germline lookup yields CDR1 GEAIGNYY and CDR2 EKD. V shed 5 bases, J shed 1 base, and the junction held 11 bases outside the gene matches. The CDR3 loop spans 16 amino acids. The CDR3, as DNA: TGTGCCTGTGGCGGTATTGGGGGATGTGGCACCGATAAACTCATCTTT. It translates to CACGGIGGCGTDKLIF.

V gene TRDV1 combines with J gene TRDJ1; 7 positions match TRDD3. The CDR3 spans 17 residues. Trimming took 3 bases from V and 0 from J; bases not matched to a gene: 10. Germline V gives CDR1 TSWWSYY, CDR2 QGS. The chain's CDR3 is CALGDQTPTGDTDKLIF. In nucleotides, the CDR3 is TGTGCTCTTGGGGACCAAACGCCGACTGGGGACACCGATAAACTCATCTTT.

Note on this clone: This may come from a read error, since a much larger clone is one base off. The V call is TRDV2, the J call TRDJ1, with D possibly being TRDD3 (6 bases). From germline, CDR1 is GEAIGNYY and CDR2 EKD. CDR3 length equals 16 residues. The ends were cut back, 5 bases at V and 0 bases at J, with 18 bases in the middle. This CDR3 is CACAGGDAVYTDKLIF. Written as DNA, the CDR3 is TGTGCCTGTGCCGGTGGGGATGCGGTGTACACCGATAAACTCATCTTT.

The rearrangement uses TRDV1 and TRDJ1; 13 bases are shared with TRDD3. The J segment lost 0 bases and the V segment lost 2 bases, leaving 9 bases of the junction unmatched. The CDR3 is made up of 19 amino acids. Germline lookup yields CDR1 TSWWSYY and CDR2 QGS. CDR3 coding DNA: TGTGCTCTTGGGGAAAGGCCCGACTGGGGGATACGGGACACCGATAAACTCATCTTT. Protein sequence: CALGERPDWGIRDTDKLIF.

The chain has TRDV1 and TRDJ1, with no clear D. CDR1 and CDR2 (germline): TSWWSYY, QGS. Trimming cost V 5 bases and J 1 base, with 29 bases left between them. The CDR3 totals 20 residues. This CDR3 is CALGSISSPLPPTLTDKLIF. The CDR3 bases are TGTGCTCTTGGGTCCATTTCGAGTCCTTTACCCCCGACTCTCACCGATAAACTCATCTTT.

This clone has just a few counts. The rearrangement joins TRDV1 to TRDJ1; D not resolved. The CDR3 totals 16 residues. V lost 4 bases, J lost 2 bases, and 17 bases lay in between. CDR1 is TSWWSYY and CDR2 is QGS in the germline V gene. This CDR3 reads CALGVPPASWTDKLIF. For the CDR3, the DNA is TGTGCTCTTGGGGTCCCGCCGGCGTCTTGGACCGATAAACTCATCTTT.

This clone showed up just a few times. V usage is TRDV1 and J usage is TRDJ1; D gene unclear. Per germline, CDR1 TSWWSYY and CDR2 QGS. V was trimmed by 4 bases and J by 3 bases, leaving 9 bases between them. The CDR3 has 13 amino acids. The CDR3 DNA sequence: TGTGCTCTTGGGGCACTTCTGGCCGATAAACTCATCTTT. Encoded protein: CALGALLADKLIF.

This chain connects TRDV1 to TRDJ1; 11 bases match TRDD3. The junction had 14 bases not matched to a gene; V was cut back by 1 base and J by 10 bases. This CDR3 region has 17 residues. Per the germline V gene, CDR1 is TSWWSYY and CDR2 is QGS. The CDR3 is CALGERNYVTGGYGLIF. In DNA form, the CDR3 reads TGTGCTCTTGGGGAACGGAACTACGTTACTGGGGGATATGGACTCATCTTT.

Of note for this clone: With a much larger clone just one base away, this may be a read error. The chain couples TRDV2 to TRDJ1; D perhaps matches TRDD3 (6 bases). Germline V gene data show CDR1 as GEAIGNYY and CDR2 as EKD. The CDR3 is 16 amino acids. Trimming pared 5 bases from V and 2 bases from J, leaving 20 bases between. The CDR3 DNA reads TGTGCCTGTGTGACCGATACTGGGAGACCAACCGATAAACTCATCTTT. Amino acids: CACVTDTGRPTDKLIF.

This clone was counted only a few times. This chain uses TRDV1 with TRDJ1, with D possibly matching TRDD1 (6 bases). Germline V CDR1 and CDR2: TSWWSYY, QGS. The V end lost 2 bases, the J end lost 0 bases, and 16 bases lay between the germline ends. CDR3 length equals 17 residues. The CDR3 region has the DNA TGTGCTCTTGGGGAAAAGGCCGAAATAAGGTACACCGATAAACTCATCTTT. This translates into CALGEKAEIRYTDKLIF.

The J gene is given as TRDJ1, and the V gene is not called; the D call of TRDD3 is as the table states it, not checked on the DNA. CDR3 size: 23 residues. CDR3 loop: CALGDSLHTGGYANSLETDKLIF. The CDR3 DNA follows: TGCGCTCTTGGGGACTCGCTTCATACTGGGGGATACGCGAATTCTCTGGAGACCGATAAACTCATCTTT.